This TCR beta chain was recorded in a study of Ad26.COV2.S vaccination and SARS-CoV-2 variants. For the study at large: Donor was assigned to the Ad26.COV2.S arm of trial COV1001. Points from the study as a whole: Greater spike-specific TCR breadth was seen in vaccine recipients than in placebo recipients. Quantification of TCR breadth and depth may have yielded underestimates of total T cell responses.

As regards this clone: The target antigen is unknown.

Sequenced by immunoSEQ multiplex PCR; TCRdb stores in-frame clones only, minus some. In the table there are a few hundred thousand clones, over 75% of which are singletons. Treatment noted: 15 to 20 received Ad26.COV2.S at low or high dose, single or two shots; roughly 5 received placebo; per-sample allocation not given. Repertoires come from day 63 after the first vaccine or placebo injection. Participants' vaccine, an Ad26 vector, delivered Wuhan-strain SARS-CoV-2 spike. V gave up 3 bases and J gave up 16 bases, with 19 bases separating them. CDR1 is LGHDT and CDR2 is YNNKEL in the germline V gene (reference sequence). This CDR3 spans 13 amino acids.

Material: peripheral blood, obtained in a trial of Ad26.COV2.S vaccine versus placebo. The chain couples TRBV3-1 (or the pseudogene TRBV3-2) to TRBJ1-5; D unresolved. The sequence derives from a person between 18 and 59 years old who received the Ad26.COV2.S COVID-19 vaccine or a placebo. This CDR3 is CASSQGRAASKHF. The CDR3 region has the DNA TGTGCCAGCAGCCAGGGTAGGGCAGCTTCAAAACATTTT.